One and the same sample provided the 22 T cell receptor beta chains below, sequenced in a study of blood T cell repertoires in COVID-19. Profiling relied on immunoSEQ multiplex PCR, and the TCRdb table lists in-frame clones only, not all of them. Of under 150,000 clones listed, approximately 86% are singletons. The sequenced material came from peripheral blood. The receptors stem from a woman in her forties or fifties who had recovered from COVID-19.

The V and J genes are TRBV18 and TRBJ1-5; TRBD1 matches at 9 bases. Germline CDR1 KGHSH, CDR2 LQKENI. The J segment lost 6 bases and the V segment lost 5 bases, leaving 5 bases of the junction unmatched. CDR3 length: 14 residues. CDR3 in amino acids: CASSGTGNAQPQHF. For the CDR3, the DNA is TGTGCCAGCTCAGGGACAGGGAATGCTCAGCCCCAGCATTTT.

The chain combines TRBV19 with TRBJ1-6; D not resolved. CDR3 size: 16 residues. Trimming took 9 bases from V and 0 from J, leaving 15 bases between them. Germline V gene data show CDR1 as LNHDA and CDR2 as SQIVND (reference sequence). The CDR3 sequence: CASAELRSSYNSPLHF. The CDR3 nucleotides are TGTGCCAGCGCCGAACTTCGGAGCTCCTATAATTCACCCCTCCACTTT.

The rearrangement joins TRBV29-1 to TRBJ1-2; maybe TRBD1 (6 bases). Looked up from germline, CDR1 is SQVTM and CDR2 is ANQGSEA. The CDR3 sequence is 11 residues long. The germline V and J ends were trimmed by 7 bases and 6 bases, with 12 bases remaining between them. Written as DNA, the CDR3 is TGCAGCGCTCACAGGGAAAATGGCTACACCTTC. Amino acids: CSAHRENGYTF.

A few counts support this clone. This chain connects TRBV7-3 to TRBJ2-1; perhaps TRBD2 as D (6 bases). Germline values: CDR1 SGHTA, CDR2 FQGTGA. CDR3 length: 13 amino acids. V gave up 3 bases and J gave up 8 bases, with 11 bases separating them. CDR3 nucleotides: TGTGCCAGCAGCTTCCGGGAGCTAGATGAGCAGTTCTTC. Amino acid sequence: CASSFRELDEQFF.

In this sample, this clone turned up many times. The chain is built from TRBV27 and TRBJ2-7; D may be TRBD1 (6 bases). The CDR3 totals 15 residues. With 2 bases removed from V and 6 bases from J, the gap between germline ends came to 17 bases. Germline assignment: CDR1 MNHEY and CDR2 SMNVEV (reference sequence). In DNA, the CDR3 is TGTGCCAGCAGTTTACTGGGCAGGGGACGATCCGAGCAGTACTTC. It translates to CASSLLGRGRSEQYF.

V usage is TRBV9 and J usage is TRBJ1-6, with D maybe TRBD1 (6 bases). The germline gives CDR1 SGDLS, CDR2 YYNGEE. V was clipped by 3 bases and J by 6 bases, with 13 bases between them. The CDR3 is 15 residues long. In DNA form, the CDR3 reads TGTGCCAGCAGCGGTACGACAGGTGGTAATTCACCCCTCCACTTT. Protein product: CASSGTTGGNSPLHF.

This clone was found a few times. The chain links TRBV19 to TRBJ1-2; the D is unclear. The CDR3 is made up of 15 amino acids. Germline CDR1 is LNHDA and CDR2 is SQIVND (reference sequence). Trimming left V 1 base short and J 1 base short, with 10 bases between. CDR3 in DNA: TGTGCCAGTAGTATAGCACAGAAGAATAACTATGGCTACACCTTC. It is translated as CASSIAQKNNYGYTF.

The V call is TRBV7-8, the J call TRBJ1-6; 7 bases agree with TRBD1. J gave up 16 bases and V 5 bases, and 14 bases lay outside the gene matches. Per the germline V gene, CDR1 is SGHVS and CDR2 is FQNEAQ. The CDR3 is 14 residues long. The chain's CDR3 is CASSQGQPATSLHF. DNA for the CDR3: TGTGCCAGCAGCCAGGGACAGCCCGCAACTTCTCTCCACTTT.

The chain links TRBV9 to TRBJ1-1; D is undetermined. V lost 3 bases, J lost 5 bases, and 8 bases lay in between. CDR3 size: 12 residues. CDR1 and CDR2 from the germline V gene are SGDLS and YYNGEE. CDR3 residues: CASSAGGTEAFF. CDR3 bases: TGTGCCAGCAGCGCCGGCGGGACTGAAGCTTTCTTT.

V usage is TRBV18 and J usage is TRBJ2-3, with D tentatively TRBD2 (5 bases). This CDR3 has 13 residues. The V end was cut by 0 bases, the J end by 6 bases, with 7 bases between. Germline V lookup: CDR1 KGHSH, CDR2 LQKENI. As DNA, the CDR3 is TGTGCCAGCTCACCACCGGAGGTGGATACGCAGTATTTT. Its protein product is CASSPPEVDTQYF.

The chain has TRBV7-2 and TRBJ1-2; 9 nucleotides agree with TRBD1. The length of the CDR3 is 13 residues. The V gene's germline CDR1 is SGHTA and CDR2 FQGNSA. V dropped 5 bases and J dropped 10; count of bases not matched to a gene: 8. The CDR3 sequence: CASSPRTGGDYTF. CDR3 DNA sequence: TGTGCCAGCAGCCCCCGAACAGGGGGCGACTACACCTTC.

This chain links TRBV6-5 with TRBJ2-7, with 9 bases fitting TRBD1. The germline V gene encodes CDR1 MNHEY and CDR2 SVGAGI. The junction had 7 bases not matched to a gene; V was cut back by 2 bases and J by 5 bases. This CDR3 is built from 15 residues. The CDR3 nucleotides read TGTGCCAGCAGTTACCCGGGACAGGGTCCCCACGAGCAGTACTTC. It translates to CASSYPGQGPHEQYF.

The V and J genes are TRBV3-1 (or the pseudogene TRBV3-2) and TRBJ1-5, with D tentatively TRBD1 (5 bases). With 3 bases removed from V and 11 bases from J, the gap between germline ends came to 20 bases. Germline V lookup: CDR1 LGHDT, CDR2 YNNKEL (reference sequence). The CDR3 runs 15 residues. DNA for the CDR3: TGTGCCAGCAGCCATACAAACGGGGGTGATTCAGCCCAGCATTTT. It is translated as CASSHTNGGDSAQHF.

This clone has just a few counts. The genes are TRBV11-3 and TRBJ1-4; 9 bases are a match to TRBD1. The CDR3 covers 15 residues. Germline V gives CDR1 SGHNT, CDR2 YENEEA. With 5 bases clipped from V and 8 bases from J, the junction kept 9 bases outside the gene matches. The CDR3: CASSHLTGGGEKLFF. The CDR3 DNA follows: TGTGCCAGCAGCCATCTGACAGGGGGAGGCGAAAAACTGTTTTTT.

The chain uses TRBV5-1 and TRBJ2-3; 15 bases match TRBD2. The CDR3 sequence is 17 residues long. In germline, CDR1 is SGHRS, CDR2 YFSETQ. V dropped 4 bases and J dropped 2; count of bases not matched to a gene: 5. The CDR3 bases are TGCGCCAGCAGCCTGGGACTAGCGGGGGGATCCACAGATACGCAGTATTTT. Translated: CASSLGLAGGSTDTQYF.

This clone has a single count. The V gene is TRBV7-9, the J gene TRBJ1-2; 12 positions match TRBD1. V dropped 2 bases and J dropped 8; count of bases not matched to a gene: 12. CDR3 length: 17 residues. Germline V lookup: CDR1 SEHNR, CDR2 FQNEAQ (reference sequence). The CDR3 DNA reads as TGTGCCAGCAGCTTACTTCTGGGACAGGGGGCATCGCGAGGCTACACCTTC. Its translation is CASSLLLGQGASRGYTF.

The chain recombines TRBV19 with TRBJ2-6; D is possibly TRBD1 (5 bases). In germline, CDR1 is LNHDA, CDR2 SQIVND (reference sequence). This CDR3 is built from 13 residues. V was cut by 9 bases and J by 4 bases, with 10 bases left in between. CDR3 sequence: CASRVAGANVLTF. As DNA, the CDR3 is TGTGCCAGCAGGGTTGCCGGGGCCAACGTCCTGACTTTC.

V gene TRBV30 combines with J gene TRBJ2-7; TRBD1 matches 8 bases. CDR3 length: 15 amino acids. Germline CDR1 is GTSNPN and CDR2 is SVGIG (reference sequence). V was pared by 4 bases and J by 5 bases, with 13 bases of the junction left unmatched. The CDR3 DNA sequence: TGTGCCTGGAACGACCCCGGGACAGGCCAGCACGAGCAGTACTTC. This gives the protein CAWNDPGTGQHEQYF.

Concerning this clone: The same CDR3 can be traced to other DNA sequences in this sample. The chain combines TRBV7-6 with TRBJ1-3; maybe TRBD1 (6 bases). V lost 1 base and J lost 0, with 10 bases in between. Germline-derived CDR1 and CDR2 are SGHVS and FNYEAQ. The CDR3 loop spans 16 amino acids. The CDR3, as DNA: TGTGCCAGCAGCTTAGGACAGGCTCTCTCTGGAAACACCATATATTTT. Translating it yields CASSLGQALSGNTIYF.

The J gene is TRBJ1-1, the V gene TRBV5-1; D remains unclear. The V gene lost 2 bases and the J gene lost 4 bases, with 9 bases spanning the gap. CDR3 length: 13 residues. Germline V CDR1 and CDR2: SGHRS, YFSETQ. The CDR3 DNA reads as TGCGCCAGCAGCTTTTCACAGTCCACTGAAGCTTTCTTT. Translation gives CASSFSQSTEAFF.

The rearrangement links TRBV19 to TRBJ2-1; D is undetermined. Trimming took 10 bases from V and 0 from J, leaving 16 bases between them. This CDR3 region has 15 residues. CDR1 and CDR2 from the germline V gene are LNHDA and SQIVND (reference sequence). The CDR3 sequence is CATQHTRSSYNEQFF. In nucleotides, the CDR3 is TGTGCCACCCAGCATACACGGAGCTCCTACAATGAGCAGTTCTTC.

This clone was observed a handful of times. The gene calls are TRBV15 and TRBJ1-2; D unresolved. The CDR3 loop spans 13 amino acids. V was pared by 0 bases and J by 7 bases, with 9 bases between. Germline V gene lookup returns CDR1 LNHNV and CDR2 YYDKDF (reference sequence). The DNA of the CDR3 is TGTGCCACCAGCAGAGATCGGGTCAGTGGCTACACCTTC. Protein: CATSRDRVSGYTF.